This TCR beta chain was recorded in a study of beta chain features in type 1 diabetes. V was pared by 5 bases and J by 5 bases, with 13 bases between. Germline V gene sequence: CDR1 SEHNR, CDR2 FQNEAQ (reference sequence). This CDR3 contains 14 residues. The authors reverse transcribed all of the isolated RNA, so sequencing captured expressed TCRB transcripts. About 3.57 million reads were obtained on average from naive, central memory and regulatory T cell samples. Using immunoSEQ multiplex PCR, the repertoire was profiled, and TCRdb retains in-frame clones only, with some absent. There are 600,000 or so clones in the sample; over 13% occur only once, and 0.04% lies in the top ten. The sample holds a few counts of this clone. The antigen is undetermined. Broader study findings: People with Type 1 diabetes carried modestly yet significantly shorter TCRB CDR3s in all four CD4+ subsets.

The single heparinised draw taken from each donor contained about 100 mL of blood on average. The rearrangement links TRBV7-9 to TRBJ1-5; D is undetermined. The sequencing input was naive CD4+ T cells from blood. The receptor comes from a man aged 18 to 30 with type 1 diabetes. CDR3 bases: TGTGCCAGCAGCGCCTACGTTCTTCATCAGCCCCAGCATTTT. It specifies CASSAYVLHQPQHF.